This T cell receptor (beta chain) was identified in a study of T cell responses to AZD1222 COVID-19 vaccine. Germline V gene data show CDR1 as MNHEY and CDR2 as SVGAGI. Trimming took off 10 bases at V and 3 bases at J, with 16 bases between the two ends. This CDR3 is built from 13 residues. Study-wide results and caveats: There were mostly white British donors and more females than males, and clonal diversity was possibly underestimated. Scientists sampled the repertoires only once the peak T cell response had passed. Seropositivity was recorded at baseline in only a handful of AZD1222 recipients.

Second-dose schedules of about 4 or about 12 weeks were combined. This table comes from immunoSEQ multiplex PCR, and its TCRdb copy is limited to in-frame clones, with some not included. The sample shows 180,000 or so clones, about 94% of them seen only once. Comment on this clone: Its specificity is unknown.

The genes are TRBV6-5 and TRBJ2-7; a weak D match, TRBD1 (6 bases). The TCR sequence derives from an adult who received the AZD1222 COVID-19 vaccine. The starting material was peripheral blood, obtained 28 days after the second AZD1222 dose. The chain's CDR3 is CATLGTLSYEQYF. The CDR3 region has the DNA TGTGCCACACTTGGGACACTGAGCTACGAGCAGTACTTC.